This T cell receptor (beta chain) was profiled in a study of blood T cell repertoires in COVID-19. The assay was immunoSEQ multiplex PCR, and TCRdb's table has in-frame clones only and misses some. Among about 170,000 clones listed, 70% to 90% were seen once. Trimming stripped 7 bases from V and 5 bases from J, with 17 bases between. CDR1 is MDHEN, CDR2 SYDVKM, per germline. This CDR3 comprises 14 residues. V is TRBV28 and J is TRBJ2-5; D is possibly TRBD2 (6 bases). The clonotype originates from a woman in her fifties or sixties who had recovered from COVID-19. Specimen: PBMCs or T cells enriched from blood (not recorded which). This chain's CDR3 is CASTLDGGFETQYF. The CDR3 DNA is TGTGCCAGCACCCTCGATGGGGGGTTCGAGACCCAGTACTTC. The full variable domain, rest sourced from reference TRBV28 and TRBJ2-5, is DVKVTQSSRYLVKRTGEKVFLECVQDMDHENMFWYRQDPGLGLRLIYFSYDVKMKEKGDIPEGYSVSREKKERFSLILESASTNQTSMYLCASTLDGGFETQYFGPGTRLLVL.